The rows below give T cell receptor beta chains drawn from one sample of a study of T cells after yellow fever vaccination. MiXCR, applied by TCRdb to the 5' RACE reads, yields one record per CDR3 protein. The profile shows fewer than 350,000 distinct CDR3 sequences, around 4.5% of them singletons. The sample in question was PBMCs, obtained 15 days after the yellow fever booster vaccination. The source is a young man who received the YFV17D yellow fever vaccine. Each CDR3 is given with its conserved first and last residue. Fields, in order: D gene, J gene, clone size, V gene, CDR3 protein, CDR3 DNA. D genes are given only for firm matches. Rows may omit the clone size; those that give it use once, few, many or a size class.

>TRBD1|TRBJ1-6|few|TRBV27
CASSLIRTGADSPLHF
TGTGCCAGCAGTTTAATTCGGACAGGGGCGGATTCACCCCTCCACTTT
>TRBD1|TRBJ2-2|many|TRBV3-1
CASSEDRGPGELFF
TGTGCCAGCAGCGAGGACAGGGGACCGGGGGAGCTGTTTTTT
>.|TRBJ2-1|many|TRBV6-5
CASRAGSAVFF
TGTGCCAGCAGAGCAGGGTCCGCGGTGTTCTTC
>.|TRBJ2-3|many|TRBV6-6
CASTAGGGPDTQYF
TGTGCCAGTACGGCCGGGGGCGGGCCAGATACGCAGTATTTT
>.|TRBJ1-6|.|TRBV15
CATSGVWVNSPLHF
TGTGCCACCAGTGGGGTTTGGGTTAATTCACCCCTCCACTTT
>.|TRBJ2-3|few|TRBV5-1
CASSPMGVDTQYF
TGCGCCAGCAGCCCAATGGGGGTAGATACGCAGTATTTT
>TRBD1|TRBJ1-4|.|TRBV3-1
CASRSQGAREKLFF
TGTGCCAGCAGGTCACAGGGGGCGCGTGAAAAACTGTTTTTT
>TRBD2|TRBJ2-1|few|TRBV7-8
CASSLGLTSGGLSEQFF
TGTGCCAGCAGCTTAGGGTTAACTAGCGGGGGTCTTAGTGAGCAGTTCTTC
>.|TRBJ1-2|.|TRBV19
CASSQQRAYGYTF
TGTGCCAGTAGCCAGCAGAGGGCCTATGGCTACACCTTC
>TRBD2|TRBJ2-3|.|TRBV6-2/TRBV6-3
CATTGTSVLDTQYF
TGTGCCACCACCGGGACTAGCGTCCTAGATACGCAGTATTTT
>.|TRBJ2-2|.|TRBV2
CATKPQGGNTGELFF
TGTGCCACCAAACCCCAGGGAGGGAACACCGGGGAGCTGTTTTTT
>.|TRBJ2-4|many|TRBV21-1
CASSIPTGERTQYF
TGTGCCAGCAGCATCCCCACCGGGGAAAGGACTCAGTACTTC
>.|TRBJ2-6|many|TRBV4-1
CASSQVGGLGVLTF
TGCGCCAGCAGCCAAGTCGGGGGTCTTGGCGTCCTGACTTTC
>.|TRBJ2-5|few|TRBV12-3/TRBV12-4
CASSWRGETQYF
TGTGCCAGCAGTTGGAGGGGGGAGACCCAGTACTTC
>TRBD1|TRBJ1-2|many|TRBV5-1
CASSEDRDGYTF
TGCGCCAGCAGCGAGGACAGGGATGGCTACACCTTC
>.|TRBJ1-1|.|TRBV12-3/TRBV12-4
CASTAHANTEAFF
TGTGCCAGCACCGCCCACGCGAACACTGAAGCTTTCTTT
>.|TRBJ1-1|.|TRBV24-1
CATSDSPRRMNTEAFF
TGTGCCACCAGTGATTCGCCGCGGCGTATGAACACTGAAGCTTTCTTT